The 10 T cell receptor beta chains in this list originate from one sample, sequenced in a study of T cells in tumors after PD-1 blockade. Using immunoSEQ multiplex PCR, the repertoire was profiled, and TCRdb retains in-frame clones only, with some absent. Among about 48,000 clones, roughly 80% were seen once, and the ten largest hold just over 4%. Sequenced here: PBMCs, sampled before anti-PD-1 treatment. These receptors originate from a human donor with basal cell carcinoma.

The chain links TRBV19 to TRBJ2-2; D is perhaps TRBD1 or TRBD2 (6 bases each). Germline V lookup: CDR1 LNHDA, CDR2 SQIVND (reference sequence). The V end lost 10 bases, the J end lost 8 bases, and 23 bases lay between the germline ends. This CDR3 spans 15 amino acids. The DNA of the CDR3 is TGTGCCACCGCCTGGGGTAGGGGGGCAGGTGGGGAGCTGTTTTTT. As protein: CATAWGRGAGGELFF.

The J gene is TRBJ2-2, the V gene TRBV7-6, with 7 positions matching TRBD1. Losses at the gene ends were 4 bases for V and 1 base for J; bases not matched to a gene: 6. CDR3 length: 16 residues. Germline V lookup: CDR1 SGHVS, CDR2 FNYEAQ. The CDR3 region is CASSSQGILNTGELFF. For the CDR3, the DNA is TGTGCCAGCAGCTCACAGGGGATACTGAACACCGGGGAGCTGTTTTTT.

This rearrangement joins TRBV30 to TRBJ2-7; D gene uncertain. Trimming removed 1 base from V and 5 bases from J, with 6 bases in between. The CDR3 is made up of 11 amino acids. The germline CDR1 and CDR2 sequences are GTSNPN and SVGIG (reference sequence). The CDR3 sequence is CAWSGNHEQYF. In nucleotides, the CDR3 is TGTGCCTGGAGTGGGAACCACGAGCAGTACTTC.

This clone was counted between two and nine times. The chain recombines TRBV5-6 with TRBJ2-7; 7 nucleotides align to TRBD2. The junction had 10 bases not matched to a gene; V was cut back by 4 bases and J by 0 bases. The CDR3 covers 16 residues. The V gene's germline CDR1 is SGHDT and CDR2 YYEEEE. The CDR3 is CASSREMRGGSYEQYF. CDR3 nucleotides: TGTGCCAGCAGCCGTGAAATGCGCGGGGGCTCCTACGAGCAGTACTTC.

The chain combines TRBV10-3 with TRBJ1-5, with TRBD1 identical over 9 bases. V lost 6 bases and J lost 6; bases outside the gene matches: 3. The CDR3 runs to 13 residues. CDR1 is ENHRY, CDR2 SYGVKD, per germline. The CDR3 DNA reads TGTGCCATCAGACAGGGGGCGGGTCAGCCCCAGCATTTT. This translates into CAIRQGAGQPQHF.

This chain uses TRBV5-1 with TRBJ2-5; TRBD2 matches at 8 bases. CDR1 is SGHRS, CDR2 YFSETQ, per germline. J was trimmed by 4 bases and V by 0 bases; bases with no gene match: 5. The CDR3 loop spans 15 amino acids. In DNA form, the CDR3 reads TGCGCCAGCAGCTTGGCGGGGGGGGCCGGAGAGACCCAGTACTTC. Protein sequence: CASSLAGGAGETQYF.

The chain has TRBV6-7 and TRBJ2-4, with TRBD1 identical over 7 bases. TRBV6-7 is placed among ORFs of uncertain function. V lost 5 bases to trimming and J lost 3 bases; unmatched junction nucleotides: 4. CDR3 size: 14 residues. CDR3 protein: CASSAGTDKNIQYF. In DNA, the CDR3 is TGTGCCAGCAGTGCCGGGACAGACAAAAACATTCAGTACTTC.

CDR3 protein: CASRVGAGANVLTF. The CDR3 nucleotides are TGTGCCAGCAGAGTAGGGGCTGGGGCCAACGTCCTGACTTTC. The chain carries TRBV27 and TRBJ2-6; maybe TRBD1 (5 bases). Trimming removed 6 bases from V and 2 bases from J, with 8 bases in between. Germline V gives CDR1 MNHEY, CDR2 SMNVEV (reference sequence). The CDR3 runs to 14 residues.

This rearrangement joins TRBV4-2 to TRBJ2-6; D might be TRBD2 (5 bases). CDR1 is LGHNA, CDR2 YNFKEQ, per germline. This CDR3 contains 17 residues. The V and J ends lost 2 bases and 4 bases respectively, with 15 bases between them. The chain's CDR3 is CASSQSIASSGANVLTF. CDR3 in DNA: TGTGCCAGCAGCCAATCCATAGCGTCCTCGGGGGCCAACGTCCTGACTTTC.

V usage is TRBV19 and J usage is TRBJ2-3; TRBD1 matches at 8 bases. V was clipped by 0 bases and J by 6 bases; unmatched bases: 2. CDR3 length: 14 amino acids. Germline V gives CDR1 LNHDA, CDR2 SQIVND (reference sequence). CDR3 sequence reads: CASSIEAGGDTQYF. CDR3 sequence (DNA): TGTGCCAGTAGTATAGAGGCAGGGGGCGATACGCAGTATTTT.